This T cell receptor (beta chain) is from a study of Ad26.COV2.S vaccination and SARS-CoV-2 variants. Study conclusions and caveats: Possibly, TCR breadth and depth analyses underestimated total T cell responses. Non-spike TCR breadth was similar in vaccine and placebo recipients.

TCRdb keeps only in-frame clones here, not all; method: immunoSEQ multiplex PCR. Counted here are about 350,000 clones, roughly nine tenths occurring once; the ten biggest clones make up 6.4%. Treatment indicated: roughly 19 received Ad26.COV2.S at low or high dose, single or two shots; roughly five received placebo; per-sample allocation not given. Day 63 after the first injection of vaccine or placebo was the sampling time. This Boston cohort included adults aged 18-55 years. Participants' vaccine, an Ad26 vector, delivered Wuhan-strain SARS-CoV-2 spike. The CDR3 covers 16 residues. V lost 4 bases and J 7 bases, leaving 21 bases between the germline ends. In germline, CDR1 is MGHRA, CDR2 YSYEKL. Points on this clone: The antigen is unknown.

The chain employs TRBV4-1 and TRBJ2-3; D is possibly TRBD2 (6 bases). The sample in question was peripheral blood, obtained in a trial of Ad26.COV2.S vaccine versus placebo. The clonotype was recovered from a person aged 18 to 65 who received the Ad26.COV2.S COVID-19 vaccine or a placebo. The CDR3 coding sequence is TGCGCCAGCAGCCGGTCCCGGGACTCTATCACGAATACGCAGTATTTT. Protein sequence: CASSRSRDSITNTQYF.